A single sample is the source of the 21 T cell receptor beta chains below, sequenced in a study of tissue T cells after allogeneic stem cell transplantation. As to time point: mouse harvest day 14 after allogeneic transplant. The graft held 10^6 splenic CD5+ T cells and 10^7 T-cell-depleted bone marrow cells. Some clones are missing from TCRdb's copy, which holds only in-frame ones; the method was immunoSEQ multiplex PCR. The data hold some 2,000 clones, with 49% observed a single time. Sequenced sample: liver tissue. The receptors stem from a female BALB/c mouse given C57BL/6 T cells with graft-versus-host disease after an allogeneic hematopoietic cell transplant.

Turning to this clone: Gene names and germline match the mouse. The sequenced fragment ends 1 residue before the CDR3 boundary, so the rest is inferred from the germline J gene. The chain employs TRBV26 and TRBJ2-1; D ambiguous. CDR1 is KGHPV, CDR2 FQNQEV, per germline (reference sequence). The CDR3 length is 12 residues. Between the trimmed V and J ends, which lost 2 bases and 5 bases, there was a span of 4 bases. The CDR3 DNA, read in part, is TGTGCCAGCAGTCTGGACAATGCTGAGCAGTTC. Translation: CASSLDNAEQF. The whole CDR3 protein reads CASSLDNAEQFF.

Turning to this clone: Gene names and germline match the mouse. Read sequence stops 1 residue before the CDR3 end, and the germline J gene provides the missing end. The chain employs TRBV4 and TRBJ2-7; TRBD1 matches at 9 bases. V lost 8 bases to trimming and J lost 5 bases; unmatched junction nucleotides: 7. This CDR3 comprises 13 residues. Germline V gene data show CDR1 as LGHDT and CDR2 as YNNKQL (reference sequence). The CDR3 is CASGGQGRDEQYF. The CDR3 bases that were read are TGTGCCAGCGGAGGACAGGGGAGGGATGAACAGTAC.

With respect to this clone: Each gene name is a mouse one. The CDR3 end is not reached by the read, which stops 1 residue before it; the germline J gene fills it in. V and J are TRBV3 and TRBJ1-3; TRBD1 is a possible D gene (5 bases). Looked up from germline, CDR1 is SNHLY and CDR2 is FYNGKV (reference sequence). V dropped 4 bases and J dropped 2 bases, with 6 bases sitting between them. The CDR3 totals 13 residues. CDR3 residues: CASSSGAGNTLYF. The sequenced part of the CDR3 DNA is TGTGCCAGCAGCTCGGGGGCTGGAAATACGCTCTAT.

Turning to this clone: Gene names refer to mouse genes. The CDR3 protein is CAWSAQTGRNTGQLYF. The CDR3 bases that were read are TGTGCCTGGAGTGCACAGACTGGGAGAAACACCGGGCAGCTCTAC. V is TRBV31 and J is TRBJ2-2; 7 nucleotides align to TRBD2. The CDR3 extends 1 residue past the end of the read, so its final part is completed from the germline J gene. CDR1 is GKSSPN and CDR2 is SITVG in the germline V gene. The CDR3 runs 16 residues. The V segment lost 2 bases and the J segment 1 base; nucleotides outside the gene matches: 7.

As for this clone: Gene names refer to mouse genes. The read ends 1 residue before the CDR3 terminus; that terminus is restored from the germline J gene. The V call is TRBV1, the J call TRBJ1-1, with 8 positions matching TRBD1. The CDR3 length is 14 residues. Germline V gives CDR1 NSQYPW, CDR2 LRSPGD (reference sequence). Trimming took 4 bases from V and 0 from J; bases not matched to a gene: 1. The CDR3 loop reads CTCSGGQANTEVFF. CDR3 DNA, as far as it was read: TGCACCTGCAGTGGGGGACAGGCAAACACAGAAGTCTTC.

Regarding this clone: Mouse gene names apply. The CDR3 end is not reached by the read, which stops 1 residue before it; the germline J gene fills it in. This chain links TRBV26 with TRBJ1-1, with no clear D. Trimming left V 2 bases short and J 1 base short, with 5 bases between. The CDR3 length is 13 residues. The germline gives CDR1 KGHPV, CDR2 FQNQEV (reference sequence). The covered CDR3 bases are TGTGCCAGCAGTCTGAACAGAAACACAGAAGTCTTC. Protein sequence: CASSLNRNTEVF. The whole CDR3 sequence reads CASSLNRNTEVFF.

This clone is large by share. The genes are named according to mouse. This CDR3 reads CASSDRDTNTEVFF. The part of the CDR3 DNA that was read is TGTGCCAGCAGTGATAGGGACACCAACACAGAAGTCTTC. The chain couples TRBV13-1 to TRBJ1-1, with D possibly being TRBD1 (6 bases). The read gets to within 1 residue of the CDR3 end, and the germline J gene fills in the rest. Germline CDR1 NSHNY, CDR2 SYGAGN. This CDR3 is 14 amino acids long. V was pared by 1 base and J by 2 bases, with 9 bases between.

On this clone: Genes and germline are mouse. The DNA ends 1 residue before the CDR3 does, and the rest of the CDR3 is filled in from the germline J gene. The rearrangement links TRBV22 to TRBJ1-3. TRBV22 has pseudogene status. The CDR3 is 15 amino acids. The DNA read from the CDR3 is TGTGCCAGCAGTTGGGGGACCGCCTCTGGAAATACGCTCTAT. Translated, it gives CASSWGTASGNTLY. The CDR3 reads in full as CASSWGTASGNTLYF.

By proportion, this clone is medium-sized. The germline and genes are mouse ones. The sequenced fragment ends 1 residue before the CDR3 boundary, so the rest is inferred from the germline J gene. The V call is TRBV2, the J call TRBJ2-3; tentatively, D is TRBD2 (6 bases). This CDR3 spans 15 amino acids. V was shortened by 1 base and J by 0 bases, with 8 bases between the two germline ends. CDR1 LGHNA and CDR2 YSYQKL come from the germline V gene. The CDR3 DNA, read in part, is TGTGCCAGCAGCCAAGGTGGGACTAGTGCAGAAACGCTGTAT. Encoded protein: CASSQGGTSAETLY. The CDR3, in full, reads CASSQGGTSAETLYF.

On this clone: Any gene name here is a mouse gene name. Coverage ceases 1 residue before the CDR3 finishes, and the germline J gene fills in the end. This chain joins TRBV19 and TRBJ1-1, with D perhaps TRBD1 (6 bases). The CDR3 runs to 13 residues. Germline V gene sequence: CDR1 FNHDT, CDR2 SITEND (reference sequence). V was clipped by 5 bases and J by 1 base, with 9 bases between them. This chain's CDR3 is CASSRDKNTEVFF. The CDR3 bases that were read are TGTGCCAGCAGCCGGGACAAAAACACAGAAGTCTTC.

For this clone: The germline and genes are mouse ones. Sequencing ends 1 residue short of the CDR3 end; the germline J gene provides the rest. The V and J genes are TRBV13-2 and TRBJ1-6; a weak D match, TRBD1 (6 bases). TRBJ1-6 is placed among ORFs of uncertain function. Germline V gene data show CDR1 as NNHNN and CDR2 as SYGAGS (reference sequence). V was cut by 3 bases and J by 0 bases, with 10 bases left in between. The CDR3 length is 16 residues. The sequenced part of the CDR3 DNA is TGTGCCAGCGGTGGGCAGACAGGTTCCTATAATTCGCCCCTCTAC. Its protein is CASGGQTGSYNSPLY. The whole CDR3 region reads CASGGQTGSYNSPLYF.

Concerning this clone: Germline and genes: mouse. The CDR3 end lies 1 residue beyond the end of the read and is filled in from the germline J gene. This chain uses TRBV13-2 with TRBJ2-2; 7 bases fit TRBD1. This CDR3 region has 15 residues. Germline V gene data show CDR1 as NNHNN and CDR2 as SYGAGS (reference sequence). J gave up 2 bases and V 3 bases, and 4 bases lay outside the gene matches. CDR3 bases read: TGTGCCAGCGGTGTCCCGGGACAGAACACCGGGCAGCTCTAC. This codes for CASGVPGQNTGQLY. The full CDR3 sequence reads CASGVPGQNTGQLYF.

This clone was counted only a few times. The gene symbols are mouse symbols. The read finishes 1 residue shy of the CDR3 end, and the germline J gene is used to complete it. The chain carries TRBV4 and TRBJ2-7, with 7 bases fitting TRBD2. The CDR3 has 12 amino acids. Looked up from germline, CDR1 is LGHDT and CDR2 is YNNKQL (reference sequence). With 3 bases clipped from V and 6 bases from J, the junction kept 2 bases outside the gene matches. The CDR3 spells CASSYTGAEQYF. The part of the CDR3 DNA that was read is TGTGCCAGCAGCTACACTGGGGCTGAACAGTAC.

This clone came up a few times. Germline and genes here are mouse. The read is 1 residue too short to cover the CDR3 end, so that end is filled in from the germline J gene. J is TRBJ1-5 and V is TRBV13-1, with D unresolved. Trimming took off 3 bases at V and 0 bases at J, with 4 bases between the two ends. Germline V gene sequence: CDR1 NSHNY, CDR2 SYGAGN. This CDR3 has 13 residues. CDR3 bases read: TGTGCCAGCAGTGGAAATAACAACCAGGCTCCGCTT. Protein product: CASSGNNNQAPL. The whole CDR3 protein reads CASSGNNNQAPLF.

Concerning this clone itself: Gene and germline names: mouse. The read terminates 1 residue ahead of where the CDR3 ends, so the germline J gene completes it. This chain joins TRBV12-2 and TRBJ2-7; 9 bases agree with TRBD1. The J segment lost 5 bases and the V segment lost 4 bases, leaving 5 bases of the junction unmatched. From germline, CDR1 is SGHLS and CDR2 HYDKME. The CDR3 spans 13 residues. Partial CDR3 DNA: TGTGCCAGCTCCCCCCGGGACAGGGATGAACAGTAC. It is translated as CASSPRDRDEQY. The CDR3, in full, reads CASSPRDRDEQYF.

As regards this clone: Gene names are mouse gene names. The read ends 1 residue early relative to the CDR3; the germline J gene fills the gap. The V call is TRBV31, the J call TRBJ2-1, with 7 bases fitting TRBD2. After removal of 0 bases from V and 7 bases from J, the junction contained 3 bases not matched to a gene. The CDR3 is 13 amino acids. CDR1 and CDR2 from the germline V gene are GKSSPN and SITVG. CDR3 protein: CAWSLRGGAEQFF. CDR3 bases read: TGTGCCTGGAGTCTCCGGGGGGGGGCTGAGCAGTTC.

To note about this clone: Gene names refer to mouse genes. The read comes to an end 1 residue before the CDR3 does, leaving the germline J gene to fill in the end. The rearrangement links TRBV29 to TRBJ2-7; D is uncertain. Trimming took 3 bases from V and 4 from J, leaving 7 bases between them. The CDR3 runs 12 residues. Germline CDR1 MSHET, CDR2 SYDVDS. CDR3 region: CASSFDKYEQYF. The DNA read from the CDR3 is TGTGCTAGCAGTTTCGATAAATATGAACAGTAC.

This clone was detected only once. Genes and germline are mouse. Read sequence stops 1 residue before the CDR3 end, and the germline J gene provides the missing end. The chain links TRBV12-2 to TRBJ2-4; no reliable D call. Germline CDR1 is SGHLS and CDR2 is HYDKME. The CDR3 totals 13 residues. Trimming left V 0 bases short and J 1 base short, with 4 bases between. CDR3 region: CASSLEGQNTLYF. CDR3 DNA, as far as it was read: TGTGCCAGCTCTCTCGAGGGTCAAAACACCTTGTAC.

Sample share makes this clone medium-sized. The genes and germline here are from mouse. Read data end 1 residue before the CDR3 end; the end is taken from the germline J gene. J is TRBJ2-1 and V is TRBV24, with 8 bases identical to TRBD2. The ends lost 1 base at V and 0 bases at J; junction bases unmatched: 5. The CDR3 runs 17 residues. Germline V gene data show CDR1 as KGHTA and CDR2 as FRNEEI. The CDR3 protein is CASSLSRLGSNYAEQFF. The DNA read from the CDR3 is TGTGCCAGCAGTCTGTCCAGACTGGGGAGTAACTATGCTGAGCAGTTC.

Concerning this clone itself: Mouse germline and gene names are used. The read gets to within 1 residue of the CDR3 end, and the germline J gene fills in the rest. V is TRBV12-2 and J is TRBJ1-4; perhaps TRBD1 as D (6 bases). This CDR3 region has 14 residues. V dropped 4 bases and J dropped 2 bases, with 10 bases sitting between them. Per germline, CDR1 SGHLS and CDR2 HYDKME. Incomplete CDR3 DNA: TGTGCCAGCTCCCCGGGACACTCCAACGAAAGATTATTT. Protein: CASSPGHSNERLF. The complete CDR3 protein is CASSPGHSNERLFF.

This clone came up once. Gene names are the mouse ones. The read halts 1 residue ahead of the CDR3 end, with the missing end drawn from the germline J gene. The chain is built from TRBV15 and TRBJ1-1, with D unclear. The germline CDR1 and CDR2 sequences are SGHND and FRSKSL. This CDR3 comprises 13 residues. V lost 2 bases and J lost 1, with 5 bases in between. Incomplete CDR3 DNA: TGTGCCAGCAGTTTAAACAAAAACACAGAAGTCTTC. Amino acids: CASSLNKNTEVF. The CDR3 as a whole reads CASSLNKNTEVFF. The complete variable domain, with remaining parts taken from reference TRBV15 and TRBJ1-1, reads DAGVTQTPRHEVAEKGQTIILKCEPVSGHNDLFWYRQTKIQGLELLSYFRSKSLMEDGGAFKDRFKAEMLNSSFSTLKIQPTEPKDSAVYLCASSLNKNTEVFFGKGTRLTVV.